The rows below give T cell receptor beta chains drawn from one sample of a study of blood T cell repertoires in COVID-19. Method: immunoSEQ multiplex PCR; TCRdb's copy keeps in-frame clones and lacks some. The data hold roughly 55,000 clones, with under 85% observed a single time. Material: peripheral blood. The source is a man aged 55 to 70 with acute or convalescent COVID-19. The CDR3 runs from the conserved cysteine through the conserved F or W. Fields, in order: J gene, D gene, V gene, CDR3 protein. The D gene is left open where the match is weak.

J: TRBJ2-1; D: TRBD2; V: TRBV6-6; CDR3: CASSYYLAGDNEQFF
J: TRBJ1-2; D: NA; V: TRBV6-5; CDR3: CASSLGQGYTF
J: TRBJ1-2; D: NA; V: TRBV7-9; CDR3: CATTPGGSNYGYTF
J: TRBJ1-2; D: NA; V: TRBV6-5; CDR3: CASSPRGDGLYGYTF
J: TRBJ2-4; D: TRBD2; V: TRBV5-1; CDR3: CASSLLSGGPNIQYF
J: TRBJ2-4; D: NA; V: TRBV6-5; CDR3: CASSSSALTKNIQYF
J: TRBJ1-2; D: TRBD1; V: TRBV4-2; CDR3: CASSQESGGGFGYTF
J: TRBJ1-6; D: NA; V: TRBV13; CDR3: CASSLRQGNNSPLHF
J: TRBJ2-5; D: TRBD1; V: TRBV11-2; CDR3: CASSSQGALGTQYF
J: TRBJ1-3; D: NA; V: TRBV5-1; CDR3: CASSLGGFGNTIYF
J: TRBJ1-2; D: NA; V: TRBV4-1; CDR3: CASSQVRDNYYGYTF
J: TRBJ1-2; D: NA; V: TRBV19; CDR3: CASRKGGKYGYTF
J: TRBJ2-7; D: TRBD1; V: TRBV29-1; CDR3: CSASLGQKLYEQYF
J: TRBJ1-6; D: NA; V: TRBV29-1; CDR3: CSVGSADNSPLHF
J: TRBJ2-5; D: NA; V: TRBV5-1; CDR3: CASSEQQGQETQYF